A single T cell receptor beta chain is shown here with its context. The data originate from a study of cytomegalovirus exposure and HLA in healthy donors. The primer mix had 60 Vbeta and 13 Jbeta primers. Generated by immunoSEQ multiplex PCR, the TCRdb table keeps only in-frame clones and is missing some. Among 200,000 to 250,000 clones listed, 70% to 80% were seen once. This clonotype was sampled from a middle-aged man in good health and CMV-seronegative. What was sequenced was PBMCs.

The CDR3 nucleotides read TGTGCCAGCAGCTTAGTAGGGACAGGCTACGAGCAGTACTTC. Translated, it gives CASSLVGTGYEQYF. The rearrangement links TRBV7-2 to TRBJ2-7; 8 bases are a match to TRBD1. The CDR3 runs to 14 residues. The J segment lost 3 bases and the V segment lost 1 base, leaving 2 bases of the junction unmatched. Germline V gene lookup returns CDR1 SGHTA and CDR2 FQGNSA.